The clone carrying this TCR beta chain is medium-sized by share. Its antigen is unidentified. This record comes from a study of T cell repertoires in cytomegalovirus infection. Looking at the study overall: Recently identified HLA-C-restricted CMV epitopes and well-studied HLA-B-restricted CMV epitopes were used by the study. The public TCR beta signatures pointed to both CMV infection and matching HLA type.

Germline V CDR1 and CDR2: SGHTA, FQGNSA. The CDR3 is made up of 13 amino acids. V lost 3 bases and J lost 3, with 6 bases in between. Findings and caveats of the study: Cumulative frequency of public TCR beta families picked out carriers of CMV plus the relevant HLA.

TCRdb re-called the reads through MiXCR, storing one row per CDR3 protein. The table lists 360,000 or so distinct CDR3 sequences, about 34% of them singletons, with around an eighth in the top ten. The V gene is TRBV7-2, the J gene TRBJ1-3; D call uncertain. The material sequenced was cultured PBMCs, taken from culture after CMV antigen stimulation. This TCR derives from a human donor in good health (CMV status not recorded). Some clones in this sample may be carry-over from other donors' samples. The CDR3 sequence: CASSLAGGNTIYF. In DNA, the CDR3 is TGTGCCAGCAGCTTGGCAGGTGGAAACACCATATATTTT.